This note documents a single TCR beta chain sequence. What it recognizes is unknown. This specimen belongs to a study of siplizumab effects on memory and regulatory T cells. Each sample yielded 90,000 to 100,000 assayed TCR templates. Clones were read by immunoSEQ multiplex PCR, and TCRdb kept only the in-frame ones, dropping some. The sample shows some 99,000 clones, about 91% of them seen only once. Study outcomes and limitations: Proliferating Tregs from siplizumab cultures lacked functional confirmation of suppression. Siplizumab led to significantly less abundant alloreactive sequences that could be traced back to unstimulated CD4+ memory cells.

CDR3 length: 15 residues. The germline V gene encodes CDR1 GTSNPN and CDR2 SVGIG (reference sequence). The J segment lost 6 bases and the V segment lost 0 bases, leaving 7 bases of the junction unmatched. The sample was Tregs sorted from blood. The TCR sequence derives from a human donor in good health. This chain joins TRBV30 and TRBJ2-1; 8 bases are shared with TRBD2. The CDR3 region is CAWSVGLAGRNEQFF. DNA of the CDR3: TGTGCCTGGAGTGTAGGTCTAGCGGGTCGCAATGAGCAGTTCTTC.